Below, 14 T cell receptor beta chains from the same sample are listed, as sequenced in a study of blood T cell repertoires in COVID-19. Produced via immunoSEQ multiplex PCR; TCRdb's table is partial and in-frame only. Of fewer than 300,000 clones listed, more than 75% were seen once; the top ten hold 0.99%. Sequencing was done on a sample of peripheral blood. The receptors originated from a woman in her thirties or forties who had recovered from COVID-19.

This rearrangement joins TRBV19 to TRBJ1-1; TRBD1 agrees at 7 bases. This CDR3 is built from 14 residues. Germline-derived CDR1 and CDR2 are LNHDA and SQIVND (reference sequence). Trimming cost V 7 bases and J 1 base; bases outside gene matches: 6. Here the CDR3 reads CASKKGQTNTEAFF. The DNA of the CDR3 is TGTGCCAGTAAGAAGGGACAGACGAACACTGAAGCTTTCTTT.

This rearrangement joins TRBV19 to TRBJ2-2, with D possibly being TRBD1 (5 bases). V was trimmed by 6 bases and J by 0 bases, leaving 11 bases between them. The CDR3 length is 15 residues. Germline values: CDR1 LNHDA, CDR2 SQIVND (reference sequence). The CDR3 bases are TGTGCCAGTAGGGGGCACAGCGCGAACACCGGGGAGCTGTTTTTT. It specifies CASRGHSANTGELFF.

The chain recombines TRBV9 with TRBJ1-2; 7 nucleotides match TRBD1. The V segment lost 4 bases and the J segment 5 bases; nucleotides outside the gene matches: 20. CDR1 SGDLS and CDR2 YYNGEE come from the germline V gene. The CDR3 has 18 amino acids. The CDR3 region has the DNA TGTGCCAGCAGCCCCGCACCGGGACAGACCCTTCTGGGGTATGGCTACACCTTC. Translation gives CASSPAPGQTLLGYGYTF.

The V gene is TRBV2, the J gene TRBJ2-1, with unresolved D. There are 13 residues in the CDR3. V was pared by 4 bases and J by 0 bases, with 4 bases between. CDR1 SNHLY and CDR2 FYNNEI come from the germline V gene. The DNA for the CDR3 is TGTGCCAGCAGTGGGCTCTCCTACAATGAGCAGTTCTTC. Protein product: CASSGLSYNEQFF.

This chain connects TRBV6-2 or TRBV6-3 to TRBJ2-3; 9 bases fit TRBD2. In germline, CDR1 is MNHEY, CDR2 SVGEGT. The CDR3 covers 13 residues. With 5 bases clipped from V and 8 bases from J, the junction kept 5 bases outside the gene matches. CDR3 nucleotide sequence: TGTGCCAGCAGTCCGACTAGCGGAGGTACGCAGTATTTT. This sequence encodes CASSPTSGGTQYF.

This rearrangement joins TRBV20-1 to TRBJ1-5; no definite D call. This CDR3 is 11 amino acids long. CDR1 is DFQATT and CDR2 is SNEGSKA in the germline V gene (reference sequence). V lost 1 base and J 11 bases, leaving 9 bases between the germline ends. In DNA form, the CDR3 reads TGCAGTGCTAGAGCCGAGCAGGCCCAGCATTTT. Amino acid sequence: CSARAEQAQHF.

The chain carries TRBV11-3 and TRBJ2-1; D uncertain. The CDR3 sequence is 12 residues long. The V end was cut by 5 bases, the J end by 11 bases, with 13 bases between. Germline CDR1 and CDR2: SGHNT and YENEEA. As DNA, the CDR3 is TGTGCCAGCAGCCCCGCGCCGCCCCAGCAGTTCTTC. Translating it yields CASSPAPPQQFF.

CDR3 amino acids: CAWSPLGRDTEAFF. In nucleotides, the CDR3 is TGTGCCTGGAGCCCGCTAGGGAGGGACACTGAAGCTTTCTTT. The chain uses TRBV30 and TRBJ1-1; D not certain. Trimming took 3 bases from V and 3 from J, leaving 14 bases between them. Per germline, CDR1 GTSNPN and CDR2 SVGIG (reference sequence). The CDR3 contains 14 residues.

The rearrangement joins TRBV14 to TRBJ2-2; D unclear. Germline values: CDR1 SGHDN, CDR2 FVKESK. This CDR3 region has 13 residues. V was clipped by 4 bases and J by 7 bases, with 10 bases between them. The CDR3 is CASSRSGGGELFF. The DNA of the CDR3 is TGTGCCAGCAGCCGTTCGGGTGGCGGGGAGCTGTTTTTT.

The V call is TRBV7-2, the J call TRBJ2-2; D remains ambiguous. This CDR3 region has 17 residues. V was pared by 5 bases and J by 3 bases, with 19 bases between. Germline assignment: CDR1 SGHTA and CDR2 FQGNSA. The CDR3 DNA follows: TGTGCCAGCAGCCACGACCCCGGCGGCAGCTACACCGGGGAGCTGTTTTTT. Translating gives CASSHDPGGSYTGELFF.

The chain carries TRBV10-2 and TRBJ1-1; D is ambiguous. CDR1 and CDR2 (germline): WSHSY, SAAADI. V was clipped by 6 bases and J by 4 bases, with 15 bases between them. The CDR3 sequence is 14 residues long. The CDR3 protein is CASRGGVPSTEAFF. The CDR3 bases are TGCGCCAGCAGGGGAGGAGTCCCCTCCACTGAAGCTTTCTTT.

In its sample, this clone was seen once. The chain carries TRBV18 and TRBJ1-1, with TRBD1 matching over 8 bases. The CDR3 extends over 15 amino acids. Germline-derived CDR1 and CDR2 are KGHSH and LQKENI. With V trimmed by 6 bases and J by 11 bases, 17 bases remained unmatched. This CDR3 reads CASSKDRAPMSLAFF. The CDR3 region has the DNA TGTGCCAGCTCTAAGGACAGGGCACCTATGTCGTTGGCTTTCTTT.

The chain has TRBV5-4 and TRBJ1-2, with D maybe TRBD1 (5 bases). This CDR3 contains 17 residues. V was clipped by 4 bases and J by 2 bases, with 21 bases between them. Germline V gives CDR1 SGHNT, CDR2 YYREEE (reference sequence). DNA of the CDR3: TGTGCCAGCAGCCCCACATTGGAGGGGACCTTCAACTATGGCTACACCTTC. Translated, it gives CASSPTLEGTFNYGYTF.

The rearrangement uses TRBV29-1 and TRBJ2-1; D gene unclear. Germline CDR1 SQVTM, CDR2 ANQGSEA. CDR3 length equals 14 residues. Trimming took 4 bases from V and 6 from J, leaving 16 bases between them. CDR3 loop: CSVAFSSFGNEQFF. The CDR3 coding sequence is TGCAGCGTTGCCTTTAGCTCATTCGGCAATGAGCAGTTCTTC.